This TCR beta chain derives from a study of T cells in Graves' hyperthyroidism and ophthalmopathy. The CDR3 length is 15 residues. V dropped 2 bases and J dropped 4 bases, with 12 bases sitting between them. Germline V CDR1 and CDR2: SGHTA, FQGNSA. Diagnoses used clinical symptoms, serum thyroxine and TRAb, thyroid ultrasound and orbital computed tomography. It was 10 ml of fresh peripheral blood that supplied the PBMCs. TCR beta CDR3 region amplification was performed from RNA transcripts. Initially, a first-round RT-PCR of the TCR CDR3 employed the HTBI primer set. In TCRdb, the multiplex PCR reads were re-called with MiXCR into one record per CDR3 protein. The sample consists of 500,000 to 650,000 distinct CDR3 sequences, 15% to 20% of them appearing once. The sample holds many counts of this clonotype.

The chain recombines TRBV7-2 with TRBJ1-5; TRBD1 might be the D (5 bases). Sequencing input: blood. This clonotype was sampled from a woman between 18 and 29 years old with Graves' ophthalmopathy. This CDR3 is CASSLKPGPNQPQHF. The CDR3 DNA follows: TGTGCCAGCAGCTTAAAGCCAGGGCCTAATCAGCCCCAGCATTTT.